This record looks at one T cell receptor (beta chain) sequence and its context. Its antigen remains unknown. This sample stems from a study of cytotoxic CD8 clonotypes in ibrutinib-treated CLL. Background on the study: Patients gave response samples after a median about eleven months of treatment, range 6 to 36. Mean per-sample yields comprised 255,043 productive templates and approximately 97,000 productive rearrangements.

The table came from immunoSEQ multiplex PCR; TCRdb's copy has only in-frame clones and leaves some out. The sample carries 250,000 to 350,000 clones, 65% to 85% recorded once. Study-wide results and caveats: Higher circulating CD8+ T-cell counts strongly accompanied higher baseline clonality, above age-matched healthy donors.

The source of roughly 1.9 micrograms of genomic DNA for TCR beta libraries was cryopreserved PBMCs. Germline lookup yields CDR1 MGHRA and CDR2 YSYEKL. Between the trimmed V and J ends, which lost 2 bases and 2 bases, there was a span of 16 bases. This CDR3 comprises 17 residues. The material was PBMCs, obtained at disease progression, from a patient treated with ibrutinib. The sequence derives from a human donor with chronic lymphocytic leukemia. The chain is built from TRBV4-1 and TRBJ1-3, with unresolved D. This chain's CDR3 is CASSQIDMGFAGNTIYF. Here the CDR3 DNA reads TGCGCCAGCAGCCAAATCGATATGGGTTTTGCTGGAAACACCATATATTTT.